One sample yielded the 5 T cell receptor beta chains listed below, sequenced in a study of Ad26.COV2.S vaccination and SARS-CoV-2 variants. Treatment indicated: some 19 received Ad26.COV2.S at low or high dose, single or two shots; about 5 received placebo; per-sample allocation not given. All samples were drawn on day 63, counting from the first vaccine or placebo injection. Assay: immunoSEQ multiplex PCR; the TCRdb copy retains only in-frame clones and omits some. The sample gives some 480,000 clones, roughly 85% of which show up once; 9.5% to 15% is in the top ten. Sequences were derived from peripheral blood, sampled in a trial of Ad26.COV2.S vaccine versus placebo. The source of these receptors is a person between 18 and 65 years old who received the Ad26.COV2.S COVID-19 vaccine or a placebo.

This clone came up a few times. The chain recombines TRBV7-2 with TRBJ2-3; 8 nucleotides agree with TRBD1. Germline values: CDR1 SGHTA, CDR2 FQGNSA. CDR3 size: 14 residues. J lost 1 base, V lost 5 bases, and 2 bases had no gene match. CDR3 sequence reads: CASSLQGGTDTQYF. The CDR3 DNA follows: TGTGCCAGCAGCCTACAGGGGGGCACAGATACGCAGTATTTT.

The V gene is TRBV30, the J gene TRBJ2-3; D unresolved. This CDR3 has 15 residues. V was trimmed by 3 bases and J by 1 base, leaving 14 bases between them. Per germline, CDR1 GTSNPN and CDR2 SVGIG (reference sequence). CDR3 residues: CAWRGKVFGTDTQYF. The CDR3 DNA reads TGTGCCTGGAGGGGTAAGGTGTTTGGCACAGATACGCAGTATTTT.

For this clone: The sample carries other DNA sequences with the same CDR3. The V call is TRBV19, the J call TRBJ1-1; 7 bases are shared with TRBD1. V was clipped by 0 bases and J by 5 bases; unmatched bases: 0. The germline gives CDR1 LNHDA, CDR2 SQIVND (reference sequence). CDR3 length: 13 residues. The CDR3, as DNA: TGTGCCAGTAGTATAGACAGGGGGACTGAAGCTTTCTTT. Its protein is CASSIDRGTEAFF.

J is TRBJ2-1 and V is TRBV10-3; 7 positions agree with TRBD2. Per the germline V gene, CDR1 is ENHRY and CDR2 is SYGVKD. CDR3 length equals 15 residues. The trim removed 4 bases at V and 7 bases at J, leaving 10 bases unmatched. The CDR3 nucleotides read TGTGCCATCAGTGGTGTTTTGCGGGAGAAGAATGAGCAGTTCTTC. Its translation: CAISGVLREKNEQFF.

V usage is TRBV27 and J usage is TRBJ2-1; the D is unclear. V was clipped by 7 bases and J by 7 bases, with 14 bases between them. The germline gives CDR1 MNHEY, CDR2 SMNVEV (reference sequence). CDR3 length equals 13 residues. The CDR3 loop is CASTTILGNEQFF. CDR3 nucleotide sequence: TGTGCCAGCACGACGATCCTTGGAAATGAGCAGTTCTTC.